What follows are 27 T cell receptor beta chains derived from one specimen sequenced in a study of T cell responses to AZD1222 COVID-19 vaccine. This table comes from immunoSEQ multiplex PCR, and its TCRdb copy is limited to in-frame clones, with some not included. This sample has tens of thousands of clones, with 90% to 95% found just once. Sequencing was performed on peripheral blood, taken 28 days after the second AZD1222 dose. The receptors were gathered from an adult who received the AZD1222 COVID-19 vaccine.

V gene TRBV5-1 combines with J gene TRBJ1-2, with TRBD1 as a possible D gene (6 bases). This CDR3 has 18 amino acids. Germline assignment: CDR1 SGHRS and CDR2 YFSETQ. V lost 0 bases and J lost 0, with 18 bases in between. CDR3 loop: CASSLARSTGPSNYGYTF. The CDR3 region has the DNA TGCGCCAGCAGCTTGGCCAGGAGTACAGGGCCTTCTAACTATGGCTACACCTTC.

V usage is TRBV27 and J usage is TRBJ1-1, with a tentative D call TRBD1 (6 bases). Germline-derived CDR1 and CDR2 are MNHEY and SMNVEV (reference sequence). The CDR3 is 12 amino acids. Trimming took off 5 bases at V and 10 bases at J, with 14 bases between the two ends. CDR3 coding DNA: TGTGCCAGCAGTCCGCAGGGGTTCGGAGCTTTCTTT. It translates to CASSPQGFGAFF.

The DNA of the CDR3 is TGCGCCAGCAGCTTGGAGCCTCCCCCTAGCACAGATACGCAGTATTTT. It translates to CASSLEPPPSTDTQYF. This chain joins TRBV5-1 and TRBJ2-3, with D unclear. Looked up from germline, CDR1 is SGHRS and CDR2 is YFSETQ. CDR3 length equals 16 residues. V was clipped by 0 bases and J by 0 bases, with 11 bases between them.

V gene TRBV15 combines with J gene TRBJ1-2; the D is unclear. The CDR3 covers 13 residues. V gave up 3 bases and J gave up 4 bases, with 9 bases separating them. Germline values: CDR1 LNHNV, CDR2 YYDKDF (reference sequence). CDR3 amino acids: CATSRRRSYGYTF. CDR3 in DNA: TGTGCCACCAGCAGGAGACGGTCCTATGGCTACACCTTC.

V is TRBV3-1 (or the pseudogene TRBV3-2) and J is TRBJ2-5; the D gene could be TRBD1 or TRBD2 (6 bases each). The V end was cut by 3 bases, the J end by 2 bases, with 22 bases between. Germline CDR1 LGHDT, CDR2 YNNKEL (reference sequence). The CDR3 contains 18 residues. The CDR3 DNA reads as TGTGCCAGCAGCCAGAAGGGGGGAGCCCGACACTTACAAGAGACCCAGTACTTC. It specifies CASSQKGGARHLQETQYF.

The gene calls are TRBV27 and TRBJ1-3; maybe TRBD1 (6 bases). In germline, CDR1 is MNHEY, CDR2 SMNVEV (reference sequence). V shed 6 bases and J shed 4 bases, with 13 bases lying between them. The CDR3 length is 14 residues. The CDR3: CASSPTGWGNTIYF. The CDR3 DNA sequence: TGTGCCAGCAGCCCAACAGGGTGGGGAAACACCATATATTTT.

This sequence joins TRBV27 and TRBJ1-1; no clear D gene. CDR3 length equals 13 residues. Trimming cost V 0 bases and J 10 bases, with 12 bases left between them. Germline loops: CDR1 MNHEY, CDR2 SMNVEV (reference sequence). CDR3 nucleotide sequence: TGTGCCAGCAGTTTATCAGGCAGGCTCTCAGCTTTCTTT. Translating it yields CASSLSGRLSAFF.

The chain is built from TRBV7-9 and TRBJ2-5; 7 positions agree with TRBD2. Germline V gives CDR1 SEHNR, CDR2 FQNEAQ (reference sequence). The CDR3 sequence is 14 residues long. V shed 3 bases and J 2 bases; nucleotides not matched to a gene: 3. CDR3 coding DNA: TGTGCCAGCAGCTTGGGGGGGATACAAGAGACCCAGTACTTC. Residues: CASSLGGIQETQYF.

The CDR3 is CASSLDSPTGELFF. In nucleotides, the CDR3 is TGTGCCAGCAGTTTGGACAGTCCCACCGGGGAGCTGTTTTTT. The chain couples TRBV6-5 to TRBJ2-2; TRBD1 is a possible D gene (6 bases). Germline V gene lookup returns CDR1 MNHEY and CDR2 SVGAGI. Trimming pared 4 bases from V and 4 bases from J, leaving 10 bases between. The CDR3 length is 14 residues.

The chain links TRBV4-3 to TRBJ1-4; D uncertain. V was clipped by 4 bases and J by 3 bases, with 15 bases between them. The CDR3 covers 16 residues. The germline V gene has CDR1 LGHNA and CDR2 YSLEER. The CDR3 loop is CASSPLGSGPNEKLFF. As DNA, the CDR3 is TGCGCCAGCAGCCCCCTGGGGTCCGGGCCTAATGAAAAACTGTTTTTT.

This clone turned up a few times. The J gene is TRBJ1-1, the V gene TRBV28, with D possibly matching TRBD1 (6 bases). The CDR3 length is 14 residues. With 6 bases removed from V and 2 bases from J, the gap between germline ends came to 13 bases. Germline values: CDR1 MDHEN, CDR2 SYDVKM. The CDR3 nucleotides are TGTGCCAGCAGCTCAGGGGTTCCAAACACTGAAGCTTTCTTT. As protein: CASSSGVPNTEAFF.

This sequence joins TRBV28 and TRBJ1-5; D is perhaps TRBD1 (6 bases). The CDR3 consists of 13 residues. Trimming took 6 bases from V and 4 from J, leaving 10 bases between them. The germline CDR1 and CDR2 sequences are MDHEN and SYDVKM. DNA of the CDR3: TGTGCCAGCAGAGGGGGGGGAAATCAGCCCCAGCATTTT. This gives the protein CASRGGGNQPQHF.

The chain employs TRBV4-2 and TRBJ1-1; unclear D gene. The V gene lost 0 bases and the J gene lost 4 bases, with 12 bases spanning the gap. CDR1 is LGHNA, CDR2 YNFKEQ, per germline. The length of the CDR3 is 15 residues. CDR3 amino acids: CASSQEIGSPTEAFF. CDR3 in DNA: TGTGCCAGCAGCCAAGAAATCGGATCTCCCACTGAAGCTTTCTTT.

V usage is TRBV5-1 and J usage is TRBJ1-2; possibly TRBD1 for D (5 bases). V lost 1 base and J 8 bases, leaving 15 bases between the germline ends. The germline gives CDR1 SGHRS, CDR2 YFSETQ. This CDR3 has 14 residues. The CDR3 here is CASSLNVVRDGYTF. The CDR3 coding sequence is TGCGCCAGCAGCTTGAACGTGGTCAGGGACGGCTACACCTTC.

The V and J genes are TRBV6-5 and TRBJ2-1; tentatively, D is TRBD2 (6 bases). The CDR3 loop spans 14 amino acids. Trimming removed 2 bases from V and 6 bases from J, with 11 bases in between. The germline V gene encodes CDR1 MNHEY and CDR2 SVGAGI. CDR3 amino acids: CASSYAGGRNEQFF. DNA of the CDR3: TGTGCCAGCAGTTACGCCGGAGGGCGCAATGAGCAGTTCTTC.

CDR3: CASSPLGAGGGTGELFF. In DNA, the CDR3 is TGTGCCAGCAGCCCCCTAGGGGCAGGGGGCGGCACCGGGGAGCTGTTTTTT. This chain joins TRBV11-3 and TRBJ2-2, with 8 bases aligning to TRBD1. The CDR3 sequence is 17 residues long. J lost 4 bases, V lost 5 bases, and 12 bases had no gene match. CDR1 is SGHNT, CDR2 YENEEA, per germline.

The V and J genes are TRBV4-2 and TRBJ1-4; weak D call: TRBD1 (5 bases). Trimming shortened V by 4 bases and J by 2 bases, and 14 bases separated the two germline ends. The CDR3 is 16 amino acids. Germline-derived CDR1 and CDR2 are LGHNA and YNFKEQ. The CDR3 bases are TGTGCCAGCAGCCCCCGCACAGGAGGCACTAATGAAAAACTGTTTTTT. Amino acid sequence: CASSPRTGGTNEKLFF.

The chain's CDR3 is CASGSEGQYF. The CDR3, as DNA: TGTGCCAGCGGTTCGGAGGGGCAGTACTTC. The chain carries TRBV28 and TRBJ2-7; a possible D gene is TRBD2 (6 bases). This CDR3 spans 10 amino acids. The V gene's germline CDR1 is MDHEN and CDR2 SYDVKM. V shed 8 bases and J shed 9 bases, with 11 bases lying between them.

The chain is built from TRBV28 and TRBJ1-1; 9 nucleotides match TRBD1. CDR3 size: 15 residues. V was clipped by 7 bases and J by 2 bases; unmatched bases: 8. Germline CDR1 and CDR2: MDHEN and SYDVKM. The CDR3 sequence is CASIPGTGRNTEAFF. For the CDR3, the DNA is TGTGCCAGCATCCCCGGGACAGGGCGAAACACTGAAGCTTTCTTT.

For this clone: The junction and the germline gene differ at one end; a read error may be behind it. This chain joins TRBV11-3 and TRBJ1-2, with D possibly TRBD1 on 5 matching bases. Germline V CDR1 and CDR2: SGHNT, YENEEA. The CDR3 is 13 amino acids. CDR3 region: CASSLDRRDARIF. The CDR3 nucleotides are TGTGCCAGCAGCTTAGATCGGAGGGACGCGAGAATCTTC.

The chain carries TRBV11-2 and TRBJ1-2, with 8 bases lining up with TRBD1. The length of the CDR3 is 14 residues. With 5 bases clipped from V and 3 bases from J, the junction kept 5 bases outside the gene matches. CDR1 and CDR2 (germline): SGHAT, FQNNGV. The CDR3 coding sequence is TGTGCCAGCAGCATAGGACAGGGCGACTATGGCTACACCTTC. Protein sequence: CASSIGQGDYGYTF. Filled out from reference TRBV11-2 and TRBJ1-2, the complete variable domain reads EAGVAQSPRYKIIEKRQSVAFWCNPISGHATLYWYQQILGQGPKLLIQFQNNGVVDDSQLPKDRFSAERLKGVDSTLKIQPAKLEDSAVYLCASSIGQGDYGYTFGSGTRLTVV.

CDR3 protein: CASSLSVTEAFF. The CDR3 DNA is TGTGCCAGCAGTTTATCCGTCACTGAAGCTTTCTTT. The V call is TRBV12-3 or TRBV12-4, the J call TRBJ1-1; D is uncertain. This CDR3 comprises 12 residues. V was clipped by 2 bases and J by 4 bases, with 5 bases between them.

The chain recombines TRBV30 with TRBJ1-1; D is uncertain. Germline V gene lookup returns CDR1 GTSNPN and CDR2 SVGIG (reference sequence). The CDR3 contains 14 residues. The V end lost 0 bases, the J end lost 1 base, and 9 bases lay between the germline ends. CDR3 DNA: TGTGCCTGGAGTGTACAGACTACGAACACTGAAGCTTTCTTT. It is translated as CAWSVQTTNTEAFF.

The chain couples TRBV7-2 to TRBJ2-7; perhaps TRBD1 as D (6 bases). Germline V gene sequence: CDR1 SGHTA, CDR2 FQGNSA. Trimming removed 3 bases from V and 4 bases from J, with 10 bases in between. The CDR3 contains 13 residues. The CDR3 DNA reads TGTGCCAGCAGCTTTTCAGGGGTATACGAGCAGTACTTC. Residues: CASSFSGVYEQYF.

This rearrangement joins TRBV2 to TRBJ2-6; 8 nucleotides match TRBD2. Germline assignment: CDR1 SNHLY and CDR2 FYNNEI. This CDR3 contains 16 residues. V lost 10 bases and J lost 0; bases outside the gene matches: 8. CDR3 protein: CAIPGGGISGANVLTF. The CDR3 DNA reads TGTGCCATCCCCGGGGGGGGGATCTCTGGGGCCAACGTCCTGACTTTC.

The chain carries TRBV28 and TRBJ1-2, with 7 bases identical to TRBD1. CDR1 and CDR2 (germline): MDHEN, SYDVKM. This CDR3 has 17 amino acids. V gave up 2 bases and J gave up 3 bases; unmatched junction bases: 12. The CDR3 protein is CASSLLVSTGKDYGYTF. Written as DNA, the CDR3 is TGTGCCAGCAGTTTACTGGTATCGACAGGGAAGGACTATGGCTACACCTTC.

This clone was picked up one time. The chain couples TRBV7-8 to TRBJ1-2; no reliable D call. The CDR3 loop spans 15 amino acids. Germline V lookup: CDR1 SGHVS, CDR2 FQNEAQ. The V end was cut by 6 bases, the J end by 2 bases, with 16 bases between. The CDR3 loop is CASRLSPNLNYGYTF. Written as DNA, the CDR3 is TGTGCCAGCAGATTGAGTCCGAATCTGAACTATGGCTACACCTTC.